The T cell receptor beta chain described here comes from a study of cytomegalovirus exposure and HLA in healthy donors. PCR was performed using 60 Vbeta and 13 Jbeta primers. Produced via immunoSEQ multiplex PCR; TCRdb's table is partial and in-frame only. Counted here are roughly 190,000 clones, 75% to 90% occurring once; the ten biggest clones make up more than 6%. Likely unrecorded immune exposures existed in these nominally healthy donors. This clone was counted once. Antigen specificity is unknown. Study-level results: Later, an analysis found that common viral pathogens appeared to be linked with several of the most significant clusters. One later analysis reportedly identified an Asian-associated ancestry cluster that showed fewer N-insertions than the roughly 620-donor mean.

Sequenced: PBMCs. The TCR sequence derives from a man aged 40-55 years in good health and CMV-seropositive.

This chain's CDR3 is CASSFSGQTSSYEQYF. CDR3 DNA: TGCGCCAGCAGCTTCTCGGGACAGACAAGCTCCTACGAGCAGTACTTC. This sequence joins TRBV5-1 and TRBJ2-7; 7 bases map to TRBD1. Trimming at V came to 2 bases and at J to 0 bases, leaving 8 bases not matched to a gene. The germline CDR1 and CDR2 sequences are SGHRS and YFSETQ. The length of the CDR3 is 16 residues.